The 28 T cell receptor beta chains reported below all come from one sample, sequenced in a study of T cell responses to AZD1222 COVID-19 vaccine. Profiled with immunoSEQ multiplex PCR; TCRdb holds only in-frame clones, not every one. The sample yields about 150,000 clones, 80% to 90% seen once. Sequenced here: peripheral blood, sampled on day 0 of AZD1222 vaccination. These receptors all stem from an adult in good health.

V gene TRBV9 combines with J gene TRBJ1-5; D is unclear. This CDR3 region has 13 residues. From germline, CDR1 is SGDLS and CDR2 YYNGEE. Trimming cost V 3 bases and J 6 bases, with 10 bases left between them. CDR3 protein: CASSARPFQPQHF. The CDR3 nucleotides read TGTGCCAGCAGCGCACGGCCTTTTCAGCCCCAGCATTTT.

The rearrangement joins TRBV7-2 to TRBJ2-1; 8 bases match TRBD1. The germline V gene has CDR1 SGHTA and CDR2 FQGNSA. The CDR3 sequence is 16 residues long. V trimming: 3 bases; J trimming: 1 base; junction bases outside the gene matches: 5. As DNA, the CDR3 is TGTGCCAGCAGCTTGGGTACAGGGGGGTCCTACAATGAGCAGTTCTTC. Protein sequence: CASSLGTGGSYNEQFF.

In nucleotides, the CDR3 is TGTGCCAGCAGCCCCGACCCGAATGTAAGGGAGCTGTTTTTT. Amino acid sequence: CASSPDPNVRELFF. This chain links TRBV9 with TRBJ2-2; no reliable D call. Trimming stripped 4 bases from V and 9 bases from J, with 16 bases between. The germline V gene encodes CDR1 SGDLS and CDR2 YYNGEE. CDR3 length: 14 amino acids.

This CDR3 is CASSYALASGGTGELFF. The CDR3 DNA reads as TGTGCCAGTAGCTATGCGTTAGCGTCAGGGGGCACCGGGGAGCTGTTTTTT. The chain is built from TRBV19 and TRBJ2-2; 7 bases agree with TRBD1. V was pared by 6 bases and J by 4 bases, with 14 bases of the junction left unmatched. The germline V gene encodes CDR1 LNHDA and CDR2 SQIVND (reference sequence). The CDR3 extends over 17 amino acids.

The chain uses TRBV9 and TRBJ1-2; TRBD1 might be the D (6 bases). CDR3 length equals 13 residues. The germline CDR1 and CDR2 sequences are SGDLS and YYNGEE. The ends were cut back, 5 bases at V and 6 bases at J, with 14 bases in the middle. The CDR3 bases are TGTGCCAGCAGTCCAGGGGAATTTCATGGCTACACCTTC. This codes for CASSPGEFHGYTF. The full variable domain, completed using reference TRBV9 and TRBJ1-2, is DSGVTQTPKHLITATGQRVTLRCSPRSGDLSVYWYQQSLDQGLQFLIQYYNGEERAKGNILERFSAQQFPDLHSELNLSSLELGDSALYFCASSPGEFHGYTFGSGTRLTVV.

This clone appeared once. The chain recombines TRBV28 with TRBJ1-1, with D possibly being TRBD1 (5 bases). V was shortened by 3 bases and J by 0 bases, with 11 bases between the two germline ends. The germline V gene encodes CDR1 MDHEN and CDR2 SYDVKM. The CDR3 totals 15 residues. DNA of the CDR3: TGTGCCAGCAGTTTGCCCCGGACAATGAACACTGAAGCTTTCTTT. Translation gives CASSLPRTMNTEAFF.

With respect to this clone: The same CDR3 arises from other DNA sequences in this sample as well. This chain connects TRBV11-3 to TRBJ1-1; D call uncertain. The CDR3 has 13 residues. V dropped 1 base and J dropped 2 bases, with 5 bases sitting between them. Germline V lookup: CDR1 SGHNT, CDR2 YENEEA. Here the CDR3 DNA reads TGTGCCAGCAGCTTAGGAGGTAACACTGAAGCTTTCTTT. Protein product: CASSLGGNTEAFF.

This clone came up a few times. The V call is TRBV5-4, the J call TRBJ2-3; D is perhaps TRBD2 (6 bases). Trimming left V 4 bases short and J 0 bases short, with 9 bases between. The CDR3 covers 14 residues. Germline V gene sequence: CDR1 SGHNT, CDR2 YYREEE (reference sequence). The CDR3 DNA follows: TGTGCCAGCAGCCCGGGACTGAGCACAGATACGCAGTATTTT. The encoded protein is CASSPGLSTDTQYF.

This rearrangement joins TRBV24-1 to TRBJ2-1; 7 positions agree with TRBD2. V shed 3 bases, J shed 0 bases, and the junction held 1 base outside the gene matches. CDR1 and CDR2 from the germline V gene are KGHDR and SFDVKD. CDR3 length equals 15 residues. CDR3 DNA sequence: TGTGCCACCAGTGATAGGACTAGCTCCTACAATGAGCAGTTCTTC. Its translation is CATSDRTSSYNEQFF.

The CDR3: CASSEFGRGNSPLHF. The CDR3 nucleotides read TGTGCCAGCAGTGAATTCGGCAGGGGAAATTCACCCCTCCACTTT. The chain recombines TRBV25-1 with TRBJ1-6, with D tentatively TRBD1 (6 bases). Trimming shortened V by 1 base and J by 7 bases, and 11 bases separated the two germline ends. CDR3 length equals 15 residues. Per germline, CDR1 MGHDK and CDR2 SYGVNS.

V and J are TRBV27 and TRBJ2-2, with D unclear. CDR3 length: 13 residues. The germline V and J ends were trimmed by 6 bases and 1 base, with 6 bases remaining between them. Germline CDR1 reads MNHEY; CDR2 reads SMNVEV (reference sequence). CDR3 nucleotides: TGTGCCAGCAGCTCAGTGAACACCGGGGAGCTGTTTTTT. This codes for CASSSVNTGELFF.

The chain carries TRBV27 and TRBJ2-3; TRBD1 might be the D (5 bases). V shed 10 bases and J shed 8 bases, with 19 bases lying between them. Germline CDR1 reads MNHEY; CDR2 reads SMNVEV (reference sequence). CDR3 length equals 13 residues. CDR3 bases: TGTGCCACCGCCGGCAGGGCCATGGGTACGCAGTATTTT. Translated, it gives CATAGRAMGTQYF.

This clone was detected a few times. The gene calls are TRBV12-2 and TRBJ1-2; the DNA was not compared with TRBD1, the D call given in the table. TRBV12-2 counts as a pseudogene. The length of the CDR3 is 16 residues. The CDR3 nucleotides are TGTGCAAGTCGCTTAGACTCCGGGACAGAAGACTATGGCTACACCTTC. Its translation is CASRLDSGTEDYGYTF.

This clone was counted once. The J gene is TRBJ1-6, the V gene TRBV19; D is unresolved. The V end was cut by 5 bases, the J end by 0 bases, with 11 bases between. The CDR3 covers 16 residues. Germline CDR1 and CDR2: LNHDA and SQIVND (reference sequence). The CDR3 DNA reads TGTGCCAGTAGTGTGGACGCGAGCTCCTATAATTCACCCCTCCACTTT. It yields the protein CASSVDASSYNSPLHF.

CDR3 in amino acids: CASSEGHRGGGETQYF. The CDR3 coding sequence is TGTGCCAGCAGTGAAGGTCACAGGGGGGGCGGAGAGACCCAGTACTTC. The chain is built from TRBV6-1 and TRBJ2-5; possible D gene TRBD1, 8 bases. Trimming removed 1 base at V and 4 bases at J, with 16 bases between. This CDR3 spans 16 amino acids. Germline V gene lookup returns CDR1 MNHNS and CDR2 SASEGT.

The genes are TRBV9 and TRBJ1-2; D not resolved. Trimming pared 3 bases from V and 5 bases from J, leaving 11 bases between. Germline CDR1 and CDR2: SGDLS and YYNGEE. The CDR3 spans 13 residues. The CDR3 bases are TGTGCCAGCAGCGGACCCCCCGTGTATGGCTACACCTTC. It yields the protein CASSGPPVYGYTF. Full variable domain (missing parts from reference TRBV9 and TRBJ1-2): DSGVTQTPKHLITATGQRVTLRCSPRSGDLSVYWYQQSLDQGLQFLIQYYNGEERAKGNILERFSAQQFPDLHSELNLSSLELGDSALYFCASSGPPVYGYTFGSGTRLTVV.

V usage is TRBV20-1 and J usage is TRBJ1-6, with D unclear. The CDR3 has 12 amino acids. V was clipped by 3 bases and J by 14 bases, with 14 bases between them. CDR1 and CDR2 from the germline V gene are DFQATT and SNEGSKA (reference sequence). The CDR3 DNA reads TGCAGTGCTAGTAACGCGGCGCAGGCCCTCCACTTT. It yields the protein CSASNAAQALHF.

The chain couples TRBV5-1 to TRBJ2-1, with TRBD1 as a possible D gene (6 bases). This CDR3 has 14 amino acids. Germline V gene sequence: CDR1 SGHRS, CDR2 YFSETQ. Trimming took off 0 bases at V and 4 bases at J, with 8 bases between the two ends. The CDR3 sequence: CASSLGDNYNEQFF. CDR3 coding DNA: TGCGCCAGCAGCTTGGGGGACAATTACAATGAGCAGTTCTTC. The variable domain in full, with the rest retrieved from reference TRBV5-1 and TRBJ2-1, is KAGVTQTPRYLIKTRGQQVTLSCSPISGHRSVSWYQQTPGQGLQFLFEYFSETQRNKGNFPGRFSGRQFSNSRSEMNVSTLELGDSALYLCASSLGDNYNEQFFGPGTRLTVL.

The CDR3 reads CASSVGPNTGELFF. The DNA of the CDR3 is TGTGCCAGCAGCGTAGGACCTAACACCGGGGAGCTGTTTTTT. The rearrangement uses TRBV3-1 (or the pseudogene TRBV3-2) and TRBJ2-2; D unresolved. The CDR3 runs to 14 residues. Germline V gives CDR1 LGHDT, CDR2 YNNKEL (reference sequence). The ends were cut back, 5 bases at V and 2 bases at J, with 9 bases in the middle.

As DNA, the CDR3 is TGTGCCAGCAGCCAAGACTGGGGACAGGGGGATGAAAAACTGTTTTTT. This translates into CASSQDWGQGDEKLFF. The V and J genes are TRBV3-1 (or the pseudogene TRBV3-2) and TRBJ1-4, with 11 positions matching TRBD1. V was pared by 0 bases and J by 6 bases, with 3 bases of the junction left unmatched. Looked up from germline, CDR1 is LGHDT and CDR2 is YNNKEL (reference sequence). This CDR3 spans 16 amino acids.

The V and J genes are TRBV10-3 and TRBJ2-5; D is unclear. Germline-derived CDR1 and CDR2 are ENHRY and SYGVKD. The CDR3 is made up of 14 amino acids. Trimming pared 2 bases from V and 2 bases from J, leaving 9 bases between. This CDR3 is CAISEPSRQETQYF. The CDR3 coding sequence is TGTGCCATCAGTGAGCCCTCCCGTCAAGAGACCCAGTACTTC.

This chain links TRBV6-6 with TRBJ1-4; D is uncertain. V was clipped by 6 bases and J by 5 bases, with 13 bases between them. CDR1 and CDR2 from the germline V gene are MNHNY and SVGAGI (reference sequence). The CDR3 sequence is 14 residues long. The CDR3 DNA sequence: TGTGCCAGCAGATGGACGGGTTCAAATGAAAAACTGTTTTTT. Encoded protein: CASRWTGSNEKLFF.

This chain joins TRBV9 and TRBJ2-3, with 8 nucleotides matching TRBD2. V trimming: 0 bases; J trimming: 2 bases; junction bases outside the gene matches: 5. CDR1 and CDR2 from the germline V gene are SGDLS and YYNGEE. The CDR3 sequence is 16 residues long. The CDR3, as DNA: TGTGCCAGCAGCGTAGACAGCGGGGGCTCCACAGATACGCAGTATTTT. This sequence encodes CASSVDSGGSTDTQYF.

Only one count was recorded for this clone. The chain carries TRBV7-2 and TRBJ1-1; tentatively, D is TRBD1 (6 bases). Looked up from germline, CDR1 is SGHTA and CDR2 is FQGNSA. The CDR3 runs 14 residues. Trimming pared 5 bases from V and 1 base from J, leaving 11 bases between. The CDR3 protein is CASSARTENTEAFF. DNA for the CDR3: TGTGCCAGCAGCGCCCGGACAGAGAACACTGAAGCTTTCTTT.

The V call is TRBV2, the J call TRBJ1-2, with unresolved D. The CDR3 length is 15 residues. CDR1 and CDR2 from the germline V gene are SNHLY and FYNNEI. V lost 3 bases to trimming and J lost 5 bases, with 16 bases between them. The CDR3 bases are TGTGCCAGCAGTGATCCATCCATGGGGATTTATGGCTACACCTTC. Protein sequence: CASSDPSMGIYGYTF.

CDR3 residues: CASSHGPSENEQFF. For the CDR3, the DNA is TGCGCCAGCAGCCATGGGCCCTCGGAAAATGAGCAGTTCTTC. This chain uses TRBV4-1 with TRBJ2-1; D unclear. Trimming took 3 bases from V and 7 from J, leaving 13 bases between them. The CDR3 has 14 residues. From germline, CDR1 is MGHRA and CDR2 YSYEKL.

In its sample, this clone was seen a few times. V and J are TRBV4-1 and TRBJ2-7, with 7 bases fitting TRBD2. The CDR3 runs to 15 residues. CDR1 MGHRA and CDR2 YSYEKL come from the germline V gene. Germline trimming cut 8 bases from V and 5 bases from J; bases unmatched to any gene: 15. CDR3 in DNA: TGCGCCAGCGCCCCAATGGCGGGAGTTATGAACGAGCAGTACTTC. Translation gives CASAPMAGVMNEQYF.

V and J are TRBV4-2 and TRBJ1-4; D unresolved. Germline V gene lookup returns CDR1 LGHNA and CDR2 YNFKEQ. Deletions cut 3 bases from V and 7 bases from J, with 6 bases between. This CDR3 region has 12 residues. The CDR3: CASSHPGEKLFF. The CDR3 DNA sequence: TGTGCCAGCAGCCACCCGGGTGAAAAACTGTTTTTT.